The entry that follows covers one T cell receptor (beta chain) sequence. This clonotype was counted many times. Its antigen remains undetermined. Nothing much larger sits one base from this clone, and base qualities are not available. The data were obtained in a study of regulatory T cells in long-lasting Graves disease (dated by TCRdb to the early 2020s). For the study in its entirety: In the newly diagnosed Graves' disease group, patients had been taking antithyroid drugs for less than 3 months. Persistent Graves' disease patients were compared with newly diagnosed Graves' disease patients by peripheral blood TCR sequencing and RNA sequencing. TCR sequencing covered roughly 13 persistent and about 20 newly diagnosed Graves' disease patients, around 35 samples in total. The study was registered as a clinical trial and conducted in China. Results and caveats for the whole study, not just this receptor: The authors acknowledged the small sample size as a limitation that may reduce accuracy. Sequencing and analysis were limited to the TCR beta chain. Lower TCR Shannon entropy and fewer highly expanded clones were observed in persistent Graves' disease patients than in newly diagnosed patients, which suggested clonal expansion. Peripheral blood alone was examined, since thyroid tissue, which constituted the primary lesion, could not be accessed. More public clonotypes were shared among persistent patients (roughly 3,000) than among newly diagnosed patients (roughly 1,000). Persistent disease showed preferential use of TRBV28, TRBJ1-2 and TRBJ2-5, whereas newly diagnosed disease favored TRBV20-1 and TRBJ2-1.

According to the study, the label for this sample's time point signals: newly diagnosed GD, antithyroid drugs for less than 3 months. For both TCR sequencing and RNA sequencing, RNA was extracted from PBMCs using TRIzol. The diagnosis of Graves' disease was made according to American Thyroid Association guidelines. Patients were recruited from an endocrinology department in Xi'an, China. From each patient, 7.5 to 10 milliliters of peripheral blood was collected into an EDTA anticoagulant tube. PBMCs were isolated by Ficoll Paque Plus density gradient separation without further T cell sorting. An Agilent 2100 Bioanalyzer and agarose gel were used to check RNA quality, and a NanoDrop 2000 was used to measure RNA concentration. Library creation used multiplex PCR. The sequencer listed for this sample is Illumina HiSeq 4000. iRepertoire HTBI primers and Arm-PCR amplification of CDR3 regions were used to construct TCR beta libraries. Gel purification was performed on PCR products prior to sequencing. For the original study's pipeline: A total of some 65 TRBV and approximately 13 TRBJ segments were identified across samples and were used for gene usage analysis of CDR3 amino acid clonotypes. COPE and FqMerger were used to merge filtered high-quality paired reads into contigs. BLAST was used to align contigs to IMGT TRBV, TRBD and TRBJ reference genes, and CDR3 was defined according to IMGT. Highly expanded clones were defined as clonotypes with a frequency above 0.1%. Shannon entropy was used to measure repertoire diversity, and the Gini coefficient was used to measure V-J evenness. A clonotype found in more than one individual was treated as public. Through fastp at Q25 and MiXCR, TCRdb rebuilt clones from the public reads, retaining in-frame beta chains. Entries are consolidated by CDR3 protein sequence, retaining the most common genes and DNA. Here the V and J calls rest on TCRdb's processing, not on the authors' analysis. The sample table contains hundreds of thousands of distinct CDR3 sequences; only one count was recorded for roughly 15% of them. Of the sample, about 17% is held by the ten largest clones.

Via the germline V gene (reference sequence), CDR1 is SEHNR and CDR2 FQNEAQ. The CDR3 goes from the cysteine to the phenylalanine over 15 residues. Only the CDR3 portion is preserved as DNA: 45 bases, with reading frame beginning at the first base. Relative to germline, V is 8 bases shorter and J is 6 bases shorter, with 23 bases between their ends. These same records also appear under a second study, on T cells in Graves' hyperthyroidism and ophthalmopathy. The second paper states: Stable Graves' hyperthyroidism was defined as no progression to ophthalmopathy during 18 months of follow-up. Hyperthyroidism patients were newly diagnosed, with disease duration under 2 months, and aged 18 to 65 years. Patients with uncontrolled infections, other autoimmune diseases, pregnancy or lactation were excluded. Clinical symptoms, serum thyroxine and TRAb, thyroid ultrasound, and orbital computed tomography formed the basis for the diagnoses. The TCR CDR3 was subjected to a first round of RT-PCR using the HTBI primer set and the Qiagen OneStep RT-PCR kit. Most expanded thyroid clonotypes (frequency above 0.001) were also found in blood, which suggests that blood repertoires may mirror thyroid immune responses. In cross-validation, a model built on a 13 V-J signature told ophthalmopathy apart from stable hyperthyroidism with 85% to 90% sensitivity and roughly 83% specificity, and in testing the same model reached 80%/75%. During validation, the model predicted progression to ophthalmopathy a median of roughly 7.1 months ahead of onset, with roughly 65% sensitivity and less than 85% specificity. TCR V-J signatures able to tell the groups apart were searched for in a discovery cohort of 90 to 100 patients, of whom roughly 42 had Graves' ophthalmopathy and under 65 had stable Graves' hyperthyroidism. Prospective prediction of ophthalmopathy was tested in an independent validation cohort of 18 to 20 hyperthyroidism patients and around 16 patients who later progressed to ophthalmopathy. The roughly 94 discovery patients were randomly split 7:3 into training and test sets. The study also compared thyroid tissue and blood T-cell repertoires from roughly six Graves' hyperthyroidism patients. Once sampling was done, hyperthyroidism patients were given methimazole at a starting dose of 30 mg daily, whereas ophthalmopathy patients were given high-dose intravenous methylprednisolone. The libraries were constructed in a second round of multiplex PCR and then size-selected and purified. Sequencing of the libraries was done on an Illumina HiSeq2000 using paired-end 100 bp reads. Raw data were processed with SOAPnuke, discarding reads with adapters, uncalled bases, mean Phred below 15, or no exact constant-primer or identifier match. High-quality paired reads were merged using COPE v1.2.5, and each unique nucleotide sequence was defined as a clonotype. Clonotypes were aligned to IMGT TRBV, TRBD and TRBJ reference segments using MiTCR v1.1. Analysis was restricted to V-J combinations with a frequency above 0.0001, which covered 98% to 99.2% of repertoires. The TCS score was defined as the ratio of F50 (clonal expansion) to E x V (chaos), calculated using BLOSUM62-based TCRdist between CDR3 peptides within each V-J. Welch's t-statistics and random forest reduced some 510 V-J features to under 15, which were used in a naive Bayes classifier (R e1071). No statistical method was used to fix the sample size in advance, and group allocation was not hidden from the investigators. According to the paper, TCR Vbeta CDR3 sequencing was carried out on over 130 peripheral blood samples, which came from approximately 41 ophthalmopathy, roughly 75 hyperthyroidism and approximately 17 progressor patients.

The input for sequencing was peripheral blood mononuclear cells (PBMCs), taken at new diagnosis, from a patient treated with antithyroid drugs. The receptor's source is a woman younger than 45 with Graves disease. Donor details come from another sample of the same person, matched by shared clones. The sequence joins TRBV7-9 to TRBJ2-7, with TRBD1 tentatively as D gene (8 bases match). The sequenced DNA: TGTGCCAGCGGGAGGGATACAGGGGGTATCGGCGAGCAGTACTTC. The encoded protein is CASGRDTGGIGEQYF.